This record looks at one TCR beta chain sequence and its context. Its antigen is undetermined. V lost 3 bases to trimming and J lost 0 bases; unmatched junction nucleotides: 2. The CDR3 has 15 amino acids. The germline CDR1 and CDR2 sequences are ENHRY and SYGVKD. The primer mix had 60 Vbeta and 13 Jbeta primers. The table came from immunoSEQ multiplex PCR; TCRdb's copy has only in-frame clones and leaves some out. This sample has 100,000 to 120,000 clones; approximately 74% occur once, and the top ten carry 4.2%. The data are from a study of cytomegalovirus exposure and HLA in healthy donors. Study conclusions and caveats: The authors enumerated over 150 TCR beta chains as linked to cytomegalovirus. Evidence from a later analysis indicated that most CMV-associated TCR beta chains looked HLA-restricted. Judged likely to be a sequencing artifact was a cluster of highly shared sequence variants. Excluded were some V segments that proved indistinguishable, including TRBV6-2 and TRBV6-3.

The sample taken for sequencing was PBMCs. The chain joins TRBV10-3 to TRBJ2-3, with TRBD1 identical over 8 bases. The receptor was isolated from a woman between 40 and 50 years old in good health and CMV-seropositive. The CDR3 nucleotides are TGTGCCATCAGTGATAGACAGGGGAGCACAGATACGCAGTATTTT. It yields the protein CAISDRQGSTDTQYF.